The entry that follows covers one T cell receptor beta chain sequence. The antigen is unknown. Investigators reverse transcribed all isolated RNA, so they sequenced expressed TCRB transcripts. Sequencing used immunoSEQ multiplex PCR; TCRdb keeps in-frame clones, though not all of them. The sample records 600,000 to 750,000 clones, 9.5% to 15% being singletons. The data originate from a study of beta chain features in type 1 diabetes. Markers CD45RO/CCR7/CD25/CD127/CD95/CD27 served to sort CD4+ naive, central memory, regulatory and stem cell-like memory cells. Per the germline V gene, CDR1 is MNHEY and CDR2 is SMNVEV (reference sequence). The length of the CDR3 is 17 residues. With 5 bases clipped from V and 2 bases from J, the junction kept 5 bases outside the gene matches. Study observations and caveats: For patients, the naive, central memory and Treg TCRB repertoires appeared more alike than for healthy donors. Significant though moderate, a shortening of TCRB CDR3s appeared in all four CD4+ subsets of Type 1 diabetes patients.

The V and J genes are TRBV27 and TRBJ1-6, with 11 bases matching TRBD1. Input material: naive CD4+ T cells from blood. The sequence was collected from a man younger than 40 with type 1 diabetes. CDR3 coding DNA: TGTGCCAGCAGTCCACGGGACAGGGGGGCCTATAATTCACCCCTCCACTTT. It specifies CASSPRDRGAYNSPLHF.